One and the same sample provided the 5 T cell receptor beta chains below, sequenced in a study of Graves' ophthalmopathy and Graves' hyperthyroidism. RNA transcripts served as template for amplifying TCR beta CDR3 sequences. First-round RT-PCR relied on HTBI primers, and a second-round multiplex PCR came next. TCRdb redid the calling of the multiplex PCR reads with MiXCR, one entry per CDR3 protein. In the table there are around 1.1 million distinct CDR3 sequences, 36% of which are singletons. Sequenced material: peripheral blood or thyroid tissue (not recorded which). Receptors were obtained from an adult man with Graves' hyperthyroidism.

To note about this clonotype: One end of the junction does not line up with germline, which may come from a read error. The chain joins TRBV10-2 to TRBJ1-1; D is ambiguous. CDR3 length: 12 amino acids. Germline V gives CDR1 WSHSY, CDR2 SAAADI. CDR3 DNA: TGCGCCGGCAGTGCGGGGAACACTGAAGCTTTCTTT. It encodes CAGSAGNTEAFF.

The chain recombines TRBV2 with TRBJ2-7, with 7 nucleotides matching TRBD1. In germline, CDR1 is SNHLY, CDR2 FYNNEI. V lost 6 bases and J lost 5; bases outside the gene matches: 10. The CDR3 length is 14 residues. The CDR3 region has the DNA TGTGCCAGCAGAACCGGGACAGTAACCCACGAGCAGTACTTC. This gives the protein CASRTGTVTHEQYF.

J is TRBJ2-3 and V is TRBV7-9; no reliable D call. V lost 1 base and J lost 2, with 7 bases in between. CDR1 and CDR2 (germline): SEHNR, FQNEAQ (reference sequence). CDR3 length equals 14 residues. The CDR3: CASSLEDHTDTQYF. The CDR3 coding sequence is TGTGCCAGCAGCTTAGAAGACCACACAGATACGCAGTATTTT.

This clonotype was recorded many times. The chain carries TRBV5-6 and TRBJ2-5; D gene uncertain. The CDR3 is 13 residues long. Germline V gene data show CDR1 as SGHDT and CDR2 as YYEEEE. The ends were cut back, 3 bases at V and 4 bases at J, with 10 bases in the middle. CDR3 sequence reads: CASSSALRETQYF. Written as DNA, the CDR3 is TGTGCCAGCAGCTCCGCCCTTCGAGAGACCCAGTACTTC.

This clonotype was observed many times. The CDR3, as DNA: TGTGCCAGCCGGGCCGAAGAAGCTTTCTTT. Residues: CASRAEEAFF. The chain carries TRBV6-1 and TRBJ1-1; D not certain. V dropped 8 bases and J dropped 8 bases, with 9 bases sitting between them. CDR3 length equals 10 residues. The V gene's germline CDR1 is MNHNS and CDR2 SASEGT.